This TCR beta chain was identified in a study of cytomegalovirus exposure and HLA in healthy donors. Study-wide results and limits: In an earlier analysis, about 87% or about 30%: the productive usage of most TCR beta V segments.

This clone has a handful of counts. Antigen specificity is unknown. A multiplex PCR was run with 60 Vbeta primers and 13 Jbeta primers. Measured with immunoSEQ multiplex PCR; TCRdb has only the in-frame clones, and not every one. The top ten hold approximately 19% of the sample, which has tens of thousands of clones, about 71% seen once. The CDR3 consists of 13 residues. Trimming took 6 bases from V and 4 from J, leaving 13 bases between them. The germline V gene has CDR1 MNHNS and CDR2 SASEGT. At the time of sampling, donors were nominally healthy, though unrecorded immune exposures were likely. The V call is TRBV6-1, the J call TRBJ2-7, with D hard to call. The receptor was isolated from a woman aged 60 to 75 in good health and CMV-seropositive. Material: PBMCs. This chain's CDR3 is CASSPYPAYEQYF. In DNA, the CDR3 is TGTGCCAGCAGCCCCTACCCCGCGTACGAGCAGTACTTC.